Following are 31 T cell receptor beta chains from one sample sequenced in a study of response to subunit inactivated influenza vaccine. Each CDR3 protein gets one entry after TCRdb re-called the RT-PCR reads with MiXCR. The data show approximately 230,000 distinct CDR3 sequences, with less than 15% seen just once and less than 8.5% held by the top ten. The specimen comprised non-naive T cells sorted from PBMCs, sampled less than 15 days before vaccination. Every receptor here comes from a man aged 45-60 years who received an inactivated influenza vaccine.

The gene calls are TRBV5-1 and TRBJ2-5; D might be TRBD1 (6 bases). The germline gives CDR1 SGHRS, CDR2 YFSETQ. V lost 5 bases and J lost 4, with 24 bases in between. This CDR3 has 17 residues. For the CDR3, the DNA is TGCGCCAGCAGTCCCGCCCCCGGGACACCACGTGGAGAGACCCAGTACTTC. Its protein is CASSPAPGTPRGETQYF.

The CDR3 DNA reads as TGCGCCAGCAGCCCAGGCACTAGCGGGATCTCCTACGAGCAGTACTTC. Protein product: CASSPGTSGISYEQYF. The chain links TRBV5-1 to TRBJ2-7; 10 positions match TRBD2. CDR3 length equals 16 residues. V lost 4 bases, J lost 0 bases, and 7 bases stayed unmatched. Germline assignment: CDR1 SGHRS and CDR2 YFSETQ.

This clonotype was found many times. The chain links TRBV14 to TRBJ2-7; 7 bases map to TRBD2. The germline gives CDR1 SGHDN, CDR2 FVKESK. J was trimmed by 3 bases and V by 4 bases; bases with no gene match: 12. This CDR3 contains 16 residues. For the CDR3, the DNA is TGTGCCAGCAGCCCCCTCCTAGCGGAACTATACTACGAGCAGTACTTC. It is translated as CASSPLLAELYYEQYF.

This clonotype was detected a few times. V and J are TRBV7-8 and TRBJ2-1; 8 bases are shared with TRBD1. The CDR3 contains 15 residues. Germline CDR1 and CDR2: SGHVS and FQNEAQ. V was pared by 5 bases and J by 9 bases, with 12 bases of the junction left unmatched. CDR3 residues: CASSLDRGTYSEQFF. CDR3 DNA sequence: TGTGCCAGCAGCCTAGACAGGGGTACGTATAGTGAGCAGTTCTTC. Using reference TRBV7-8 and TRBJ2-1 for the parts outside the CDR3, the full variable domain is GAGVSQSPRYKVAKRGQDVALRCDPISGHVSLFWYQQALGQGPEFLTYFQNEAQLDKSGLPSDRFFAERPEGSVSTLKIQRTQQEDSAVYLCASSLDRGTYSEQFFGPGTRLTVL.

CDR3 nucleotide sequence: TGTGCCAGTAGTATCCGGACGGGGGAGACCCAGTACTTC. Translating it yields CASSIRTGETQYF. J is TRBJ2-5 and V is TRBV19; tentative D call: TRBD2 (5 bases). This CDR3 region has 13 residues. V shed 3 bases and J shed 5 bases, with 10 bases lying between them. Germline assignment: CDR1 LNHDA and CDR2 SQIVND (reference sequence).

The V gene is TRBV2, the J gene TRBJ2-3; D is perhaps TRBD1 (5 bases). The CDR3 extends over 13 amino acids. The germline gives CDR1 SNHLY, CDR2 FYNNEI. V was trimmed by 6 bases and J by 2 bases, leaving 9 bases between them. Here the CDR3 DNA reads TGTGCCAGCAGACAGGATACCACAGATACGCAGTATTTT. It is translated as CASRQDTTDTQYF.

The rearrangement uses TRBV6-1 and TRBJ2-2; 8 bases align to TRBD1. The V and J ends lost 6 bases and 7 bases, in that order; junction bases with no gene match: 7. Germline V CDR1 and CDR2: MNHNS, SASEGT. This CDR3 contains 14 residues. The CDR3 region is CASRQGAESGELFF. CDR3 nucleotide sequence: TGTGCCAGCAGGCAGGGGGCGGAAAGCGGGGAGCTGTTTTTT.

The rearrangement links TRBV19 to TRBJ2-5, with D possibly being TRBD2 (5 bases). With 5 bases removed from V and 5 bases from J, the gap between germline ends came to 15 bases. Germline V gene data show CDR1 as LNHDA and CDR2 as SQIVND (reference sequence). CDR3 length: 14 residues. The CDR3 coding sequence is TGTGCCAGTAGTCGCAGAGGGCGGTTGGAGACCCAGTACTTC. It codes for CASSRRGRLETQYF.

This clonotype was seen many times. This chain joins TRBV7-2 and TRBJ2-7; 7 bases map to TRBD2. Losses at the gene ends were 2 bases for V and 9 bases for J; bases not matched to a gene: 7. Germline CDR1 SGHTA, CDR2 FQGNSA. CDR3 length: 13 amino acids. CDR3 DNA: TGTGCCAGCAGCTTATACGGGGGGAAGGGGCAGTACTTC. Translating gives CASSLYGGKGQYF.

The CDR3 bases are TGTGCCAGCAGGGGTCCGGCTAGCGCTCAGTACTTC. Encoded protein: CASRGPASAQYF. The chain joins TRBV11-2 to TRBJ2-7; possibly TRBD2 for D (6 bases). Germline V gene data show CDR1 as SGHAT and CDR2 as FQNNGV. The CDR3 consists of 12 residues. The V gene lost 6 bases and the J gene lost 10 bases, with 16 bases spanning the gap.

This chain uses TRBV28 with TRBJ2-7, with 7 positions matching TRBD1. The CDR3 length is 15 residues. CDR1 and CDR2 (germline): MDHEN, SYDVKM. The ends lost 7 bases at V and 6 bases at J; junction bases unmatched: 15. For the CDR3, the DNA is TGTGCCAGCACCACCCCGGGGTGGGCAGGGGGCGAGCAGTACTTC. Translated: CASTTPGWAGGEQYF.

Note on this clonotype: A much larger clone differs by one base, so this may be a read error. The gene calls are TRBV9 and TRBJ2-7; 10 bases are shared with TRBD1. The germline gives CDR1 SGDLS, CDR2 YYNGEE. The CDR3 spans 16 residues. V was clipped by 5 bases and J by 4 bases; unmatched bases: 12. CDR3 region: CASRAGGTGAIYEQYF. The CDR3 nucleotides are TGTGCCAGCAGAGCCGGGGGGACAGGGGCAATATACGAGCAGTACTTC.

This clonotype was observed many times. V gene TRBV5-1 combines with J gene TRBJ1-1; D not resolved. Trimming cost V 1 base and J 3 bases, with 13 bases left between them. CDR1 is SGHRS and CDR2 is YFSETQ in the germline V gene. The CDR3 consists of 15 residues. CDR3 coding DNA: TGCGCCAGCAGCTTGTTGGGAGGGTTGGACACTGAAGCTTTCTTT. Its protein product is CASSLLGGLDTEAFF.

The genes are TRBV12-3 or TRBV12-4 and TRBJ2-7; D gene ambiguous. V dropped 1 base and J dropped 3 bases, with 13 bases sitting between them. The CDR3 has 15 amino acids. CDR3 bases: TGTGCCAGCAGTTTAGGAAGCGCTAGAGGCTACGAGCAGTACTTC. This gives the protein CASSLGSARGYEQYF.

This clonotype was seen only a few times. The V gene is TRBV7-2, the J gene TRBJ1-3; perhaps TRBD1 as D (5 bases). The CDR3 consists of 15 residues. V was cut by 3 bases and J by 2 bases, with 11 bases left in between. Germline V CDR1 and CDR2: SGHTA, FQGNSA. The CDR3: CASSFEVGAGNTIYF. In nucleotides, the CDR3 is TGTGCCAGCAGCTTTGAGGTGGGGGCTGGAAACACCATATATTTT. Combining the CDR3 with reference TRBV7-2 and TRBJ1-3 gives the whole variable domain GAGVSQSPSNKVTEKGKDVELRCDPISGHTALYWYRQSLGQGLEFLIYFQGNSAPDKSGLPSDRFSAERTGGSVSTLTIQRTQQEDSAVYLCASSFEVGAGNTIYFGEGSWLTVV.

The CDR3 reads CASSAIAGFTDTQYF. CDR3 in DNA: TGTGCCAGCAGCGCCATAGCGGGGTTTACAGATACGCAGTATTTT. The J gene is TRBJ2-3, the V gene TRBV7-2; 8 positions agree with TRBD2. CDR3 length: 15 amino acids. V shed 5 bases, J shed 3 bases, and the junction held 7 bases outside the gene matches. Germline V lookup: CDR1 SGHTA, CDR2 FQGNSA.

This clonotype occurred a few times. The J gene is TRBJ2-2, the V gene TRBV4-3; D is perhaps TRBD2 (5 bases). The CDR3 covers 15 residues. Germline loops: CDR1 LGHNA, CDR2 YSLEER. V was cut by 0 bases and J by 6 bases, with 11 bases left in between. The DNA for the CDR3 is TGCGCCAGCAGCCAAGATAGTCGGGAACCCGGGGAGCTGTTTTTT. Translation gives CASSQDSREPGELFF.

This clonotype was seen at least ten times. J is TRBJ2-1 and V is TRBV20-1; D is unclear. The V end lost 2 bases, the J end lost 10 bases, and 12 bases lay between the germline ends. The CDR3 totals 12 residues. Germline V gene sequence: CDR1 DFQATT, CDR2 SNEGSKA (reference sequence). CDR3 protein: CSARQVPGEQFF. The CDR3 region has the DNA TGCAGTGCTAGACAGGTACCCGGGGAGCAGTTCTTC.

This chain connects TRBV12-3 or TRBV12-4 to TRBJ2-3; 7 bases line up with TRBD1. This CDR3 is built from 15 residues. Trimming removed 6 bases from V and 0 bases from J; junction bases left unmatched: 6. CDR3: CASSLRQGSTDTQYF. The CDR3 bases are TGTGCCAGCAGCCTCCGACAGGGAAGCACAGATACGCAGTATTTT.

This clonotype showed up just a few times. This rearrangement joins TRBV28 to TRBJ1-6; D remains unclear. V lost 4 bases and J 9 bases, leaving 13 bases between the germline ends. The CDR3 length is 14 residues. The germline gives CDR1 MDHEN, CDR2 SYDVKM. The CDR3 reads CASSSHRGLSPLHF. CDR3 coding DNA: TGTGCCAGCAGTTCCCACCGTGGGCTTTCACCCCTCCACTTT.

This clonotype was seen many times. The rearrangement uses TRBV6-5 and TRBJ2-7; D is ambiguous. The ends were cut back, 6 bases at V and 4 bases at J, with 10 bases in the middle. The CDR3 covers 12 residues. From germline, CDR1 is MNHEY and CDR2 SVGAGI. The CDR3: CASSPSLYEQYF. CDR3 sequence (DNA): TGTGCCAGCAGCCCCTCCCTTTACGAGCAGTACTTC.

The V call is TRBV5-1, the J call TRBJ2-7; 11 bases are shared with TRBD2. The CDR3 covers 14 residues. V lost 4 bases to trimming and J lost 3 bases; unmatched junction nucleotides: 3. Germline V gene sequence: CDR1 SGHRS, CDR2 YFSETQ. CDR3: CASSTGLADYEQYF. In DNA, the CDR3 is TGCGCCAGCAGCACGGGACTAGCGGACTACGAGCAGTACTTC.

This clonotype was seen ten or more times. In nucleotides, the CDR3 is TGTGCCAGCGCACCCAGAGCGGGGCAGTCGAGCAATCAGCCCCAGCATTTT. Translated: CASAPRAGQSSNQPQHF. J is TRBJ1-5 and V is TRBV27; TRBD1 is a possible D gene (5 bases). The germline gives CDR1 MNHEY, CDR2 SMNVEV (reference sequence). The CDR3 sequence is 17 residues long. Between the trimmed V and J ends, which lost 8 bases and 1 base, there was a span of 21 bases.

This clonotype has a count of ten or more. This chain links TRBV28 with TRBJ2-3; TRBD2 agrees at 12 bases. Trimming cost V 6 bases and J 3 bases; bases outside gene matches: 7. Germline V gives CDR1 MDHEN, CDR2 SYDVKM. The CDR3 extends over 16 amino acids. CDR3 in DNA: TGTGCCAGCAGCTCAGCCGGGACTAGCGGGACAGATACGCAGTATTTT. This sequence encodes CASSSAGTSGTDTQYF.

This clonotype has a handful of counts. The chain joins TRBV6-2 or TRBV6-3 to TRBJ1-2; possibly TRBD1 for D (5 bases). The ends were cut back, 2 bases at V and 13 bases at J, with 11 bases in the middle. This CDR3 has 11 residues. Looked up from germline, CDR1 is MNHEY and CDR2 is SVGEGT. The CDR3 DNA follows: TGTGCCAGCAGTTACGGGGGGAAGATCACCTTC. Protein product: CASSYGGKITF.

The sample holds a few counts of this clonotype. The V gene is TRBV28, the J gene TRBJ2-5; D not resolved. Germline CDR1 is MDHEN and CDR2 is SYDVKM. The CDR3 consists of 12 residues. V lost 8 bases, J lost 5 bases, and 12 bases lay in between. CDR3 sequence: CASGVFSETQYF. Here the CDR3 DNA reads TGTGCCAGCGGGGTATTCAGTGAGACCCAGTACTTC.

About this clonotype itself: An end of the junction differs from the germline gene, which may be a read error. The V call is TRBV4-3, the J call TRBJ1-2, with D possibly matching TRBD1 (5 bases). CDR3 size: 16 residues. Germline V gene data show CDR1 as LGHNA and CDR2 as YSLEER. The CDR3, as DNA: TGCGCCAGCAGCCAAGTCGGGGACCAAGCTAACTATGGCTTCACCTTC. Its translation is CASSQVGDQANYGFTF.

V is TRBV20-1 and J is TRBJ1-2; weak D call: TRBD1 (5 bases). Per germline, CDR1 DFQATT and CDR2 SNEGSKA (reference sequence). With 5 bases removed from V and 1 base from J, the gap between germline ends came to 14 bases. This CDR3 is built from 14 residues. Here the CDR3 reads CSAFLRDRNYGYTF. The CDR3 DNA is TGCAGTGCTTTCTTACGGGACCGTAACTATGGCTACACCTTC.

In its sample, this clonotype was seen many times. The V gene is TRBV4-3, the J gene TRBJ2-3; D not certain. The ends were cut back, 4 bases at V and 2 bases at J, with 10 bases in the middle. The germline CDR1 and CDR2 sequences are LGHNA and YSLEER. This CDR3 is built from 14 residues. CDR3 loop: CASSPHDPTDTQYF. The CDR3 DNA reads as TGCGCCAGCAGCCCTCACGACCCCACAGATACGCAGTATTTT.

DNA of the CDR3: TGTGCCAGCAGCCGACAGGGGGCAGATACGCAGTATTTT. Translated, it gives CASSRQGADTQYF. The J gene is TRBJ2-3, the V gene TRBV7-8; 9 bases agree with TRBD1. The V and J ends lost 5 bases and 4 bases, in that order; junction bases with no gene match: 1. The CDR3 is 13 amino acids. CDR1 and CDR2 (germline): SGHVS, FQNEAQ.

As concerns this clonotype: This may come from a read error, since a much larger clone is one base off. The V gene is TRBV3-1, the J gene TRBJ2-3; the D gene is possibly TRBD2 (6 bases). Germline lookup yields CDR1 LGHDT and CDR2 YNNKEL (reference sequence). This CDR3 contains 15 residues. DNA of the CDR3: TGTGCCTGCAGCCAAAGAGCGGGCGGGACAGATACGCAGTATTTT. Its translation: CACSQRAGGTDTQYF.